The present TCR beta chain was sequenced within a study of T-cell reconstitution after alpha-beta-depleted transplantation in children. The study's findings and limits: High day-60 TCRbeta diversity in some patients came from surviving recipient T cells and thymic progenitors. When one year had passed after transplant, most T-cell counts and diversity came from newly produced T cells. Expanded graft clones, several hundred of them, were reportedly the source of alpha-beta T cells about two months after transplant.

Unique molecular identifiers were incorporated when the TCRbeta library was constructed. TCRdb passed the PCR reads through MiXCR, listing each CDR3 protein once. The table includes around 490,000 distinct CDR3 sequences, about an eighth detected once. On this clonotype: Antigen specificity is unknown.

In germline, CDR1 is SEHNR, CDR2 FQNEAQ (reference sequence). Trimming left V 1 base short and J 3 bases short, with 13 bases between. The CDR3 is 16 amino acids. The sample consisted of PBMCs, mostly from graft donor cells, taken 180 days after TCRalphabeta/CD19-depleted stem cell transplant. The rearrangement uses TRBV7-9 and TRBJ2-1, with D possibly called TRBD1 or TRBD2 (6 bases each). The receptor's source is a female patient between 2 and 15 years old who had a stem cell transplant for aplastic anemia, so the T cells may come from the graft donor. CDR3 sequence reads: CASSLVIGGLYNEQFF. DNA for the CDR3: TGTGCCAGCAGCTTAGTAATTGGGGGGCTCTACAATGAGCAGTTCTTC.